This T cell receptor (beta chain) was captured by sequencing in a study of response to subunit inactivated influenza vaccine. The CDR3 is made up of 18 amino acids. In germline, CDR1 is SGHAT, CDR2 FQNNGV. Trimming stripped 4 bases from V and 3 bases from J, with 19 bases between. A single record per CDR3 protein comes from TCRdb applying MiXCR to the RT-PCR reads. The sample includes 600,000 to 850,000 distinct CDR3 sequences, less than 15% seen only once; the top ten take roughly 7.6%. The sequenced sample was PBMCs from blood, obtained 14 to 15 days before vaccination. V usage is TRBV11-2 and J usage is TRBJ1-6; tentative D call: TRBD1 (6 bases). The clonotype was recovered from a man over 45 who received an inactivated influenza vaccine. In DNA, the CDR3 is TGTGCCAGCAGCTCTTACCCGCAGGGGTCCCGCTATAATTCACCCCTCCACTTT. It codes for CASSSYPQGSRYNSPLHF.